Given below is one TCR beta chain in context. What it binds is not known. This CDR3 region has 16 residues. V lost 5 bases, J lost 2 bases, and 6 bases stayed unmatched. Germline assignment: CDR1 SGHRS and CDR2 YFSETQ. PCR was performed using 60 Vbeta and 13 Jbeta primers. This table comes from immunoSEQ multiplex PCR, and its TCRdb copy is limited to in-frame clones, with some not included. Of around 130,000 clones in the sample, roughly 80% were seen once. The data belong to a study of cytomegalovirus exposure and HLA in healthy donors. General study results and limits: The study listed 164 cytomegalovirus-associated TCR beta chains.

The chain uses TRBV5-1 and TRBJ1-3, with 11 bases that match TRBD1. This TCR was sampled from a middle-aged woman in good health and CMV-seropositive. The sequencing sample was made of PBMCs. CDR3 protein: CASRSGTGGTGNTIYF. The CDR3 DNA is TGCGCCAGCAGGTCGGGGACAGGGGGAACTGGAAACACCATATATTTT.